Each of the 24 T cell receptor beta chains below was sequenced from the same sample in a study of human T cells and chemical hapten exposure. TCRdb re-called the RACE reads through MiXCR, storing one row per CDR3 protein. This table has about 380,000 distinct CDR3 sequences, about 4.4% appearing once. Regarding time point: patch test 1, 2 weeks after DPC sensitization. Treatment meaning: therapeutic diphenylcyclopropenone sensitization with weekly scalp DPC. The specimen comprised whole blood, sampled in connection with sensitization to the hapten diphenylcyclopropenone (DPC). These receptors all stem from a woman aged 45-60 years with alopecia areata. Some clones in this sample may be carry-over from other donors' samples.

This clonotype has a count of ten or more. V gene TRBV7-2 combines with J gene TRBJ1-1; TRBD1 aligns across 7 bases. Looked up from germline, CDR1 is SGHTA and CDR2 is FQGNSA. The CDR3 has 16 amino acids. V dropped 6 bases and J dropped 2; count of bases not matched to a gene: 12. CDR3 loop: CASSRRGGGTNTEAFF. CDR3 bases: TGTGCCAGCAGTAGAAGAGGAGGGGGCACCAACACTGAAGCTTTCTTT. Full variable domain (remainder filled in from reference TRBV7-2 and TRBJ1-1): GAGVSQSPSNKVTEKGKDVELRCDPISGHTALYWYRQSLGQGLEFLIYFQGNSAPDKSGLPSDRFSAERTGGSVSTLTIQRTQQEDSAVYLCASSRRGGGTNTEAFFGQGTRLTVV.

This clonotype was counted only a few times. The chain recombines TRBV18 with TRBJ1-5; 7 bases map to TRBD1. The CDR3 has 17 residues. V dropped 1 base and J dropped 6; count of bases not matched to a gene: 12. The germline CDR1 and CDR2 sequences are KGHSH and LQKENI. The CDR3 loop reads CASSPLARQGGGQPQHF. CDR3 DNA: TGTGCCAGCTCACCACTAGCTAGGCAGGGGGGAGGTCAGCCCCAGCATTTT.

This clonotype was counted ten times or more. This rearrangement joins TRBV15 to TRBJ1-5; D is unresolved. Per germline, CDR1 LNHNV and CDR2 YYDKDF (reference sequence). The V end was cut by 1 base, the J end by 0 bases, with 10 bases between. The CDR3 is 16 amino acids. The CDR3 nucleotides read TGTGCCACCAGCAGAGGAGAGAGTGATAGCAATCAGCCCCAGCATTTT. Protein product: CATSRGESDSNQPQHF.

The rearrangement joins TRBV6-5 to TRBJ2-3; no clear D. V dropped 9 bases and J dropped 4 bases, with 11 bases sitting between them. This CDR3 is 12 amino acids long. Germline V lookup: CDR1 MNHEY, CDR2 SVGAGI. The CDR3 region has the DNA TGTGCCAGTCAATCCGGCCCAGATACGCAGTATTTT. As protein: CASQSGPDTQYF.

This clonotype was seen many times. V is TRBV6-2 or TRBV6-3 and J is TRBJ1-3, with D unresolved. V shed 6 bases and J shed 10 bases, with 19 bases lying between them. The germline V gene has CDR1 MNHEY and CDR2 SVGEGT. The CDR3 sequence is 14 residues long. The CDR3 DNA sequence: TGTGCCAGCAGAAAACACGGAGAAGGTGGAACCATATATTTT. Translating it yields CASRKHGEGGTIYF.

This clonotype was found a few times. The V and J genes are TRBV12-3 or TRBV12-4 and TRBJ2-7; a weak D match, TRBD2 (6 bases). The CDR3 sequence is 14 residues long. V was pared by 4 bases and J by 2 bases, with 12 bases between. CDR3 sequence: CASSWGDVTYEQYF. The CDR3 nucleotides read TGTGCCAGCAGTTGGGGGGACGTTACCTACGAGCAGTACTTC.

This clonotype occurred many times. The chain carries TRBV20-1 and TRBJ2-7; tentatively, D is TRBD1 (6 bases). The V end was cut by 3 bases, the J end by 6 bases, with 15 bases between. CDR1 and CDR2 (germline): DFQATT, SNEGSKA (reference sequence). The CDR3 length is 13 residues. The CDR3 loop reads CSASRGSEAEQYF. Here the CDR3 DNA reads TGCAGTGCTAGTAGGGGGTCCGAAGCCGAGCAGTACTTC.

This clonotype was detected many times. The chain employs TRBV29-1 and TRBJ2-5, with unresolved D. V was trimmed by 2 bases and J by 7 bases, leaving 14 bases between them. The germline V gene has CDR1 SQVTM and CDR2 ANQGSEA. The CDR3 contains 13 residues. This CDR3 reads CSVERTGSGTQYF. DNA for the CDR3: TGCAGCGTTGAAAGGACCGGTTCGGGGACCCAGTACTTC.

In its sample, this clonotype was seen many times. The genes are TRBV30 and TRBJ1-3, with D maybe TRBD1 (6 bases). Trimming stripped 8 bases from V and 1 base from J, with 6 bases between. There are 11 residues in the CDR3. The germline gives CDR1 GTSNPN, CDR2 SVGIG (reference sequence). CDR3 protein: CARGSGNTIYF. CDR3 DNA: TGTGCCAGGGGGTCTGGAAACACCATATATTTT.

The table lists this clonotype with many counts. The chain carries TRBV21-1 and TRBJ2-7; the table assigns TRBD2, which was not confirmed against the DNA. TRBV21-1 is a pseudogene segment. This CDR3 contains 15 residues. CDR3 DNA sequence: TGTGCCAGCAGCAAAGAAGAGGGAACAAACTACGAGCAGTACTTC. Translating gives CASSKEEGTNYEQYF.

Ten or more counts support this clonotype. The chain couples TRBV10-3 to TRBJ2-3; TRBD2 matches 13 bases. This CDR3 has 16 residues. Germline V gene sequence: CDR1 ENHRY, CDR2 SYGVKD. V gave up 5 bases and J gave up 1 base; unmatched junction bases: 3. This chain's CDR3 is CAISRGLAGGTDTQYF. The CDR3 DNA sequence: TGTGCCATCAGTCGCGGACTAGCGGGGGGCACAGATACGCAGTATTTT.

This clonotype was detected ten times or more. The gene calls are TRBV30 and TRBJ1-2, with TRBD1 matching 8 bases. CDR3 length: 10 amino acids. In germline, CDR1 is GTSNPN, CDR2 SVGIG (reference sequence). Losses at the gene ends were 8 bases for V and 7 bases for J; bases not matched to a gene: 3. Written as DNA, the CDR3 is TGTGCCCTTGGACAGGGTGGCTACACCTTC. It translates to CALGQGGYTF.

Many counts were recorded for this clonotype. The J gene is TRBJ2-1, the V gene TRBV9, with 8 bases aligning to TRBD2. V was clipped by 0 bases and J by 4 bases; unmatched bases: 3. The CDR3 has 15 amino acids. CDR1 and CDR2 from the germline V gene are SGDLS and YYNGEE. The CDR3 DNA reads as TGTGCCAGCAGCGTAGAGGCGGGGGGTTACAATGAGCAGTTCTTC. Encoded protein: CASSVEAGGYNEQFF.

V gene TRBV7-8 combines with J gene TRBJ2-3; D possibly matches TRBD1 or TRBD2 (5 bases each). V shed 5 bases and J shed 0 bases, with 15 bases lying between them. CDR3 length: 16 residues. The germline gives CDR1 SGHVS, CDR2 FQNEAQ. The CDR3 DNA is TGTGCCAGCAGCCTACGTTGGGACCCAAGCACAGATACGCAGTATTTT. Translation: CASSLRWDPSTDTQYF.

This clonotype was seen ten or more times. J is TRBJ1-2 and V is TRBV5-1; D might be TRBD1 (5 bases). Trimming took 0 bases from V and 5 from J, leaving 11 bases between them. The CDR3 consists of 14 residues. Per germline, CDR1 SGHRS and CDR2 YFSETQ. CDR3 protein: CASSLDRPYYGYTF. As DNA, the CDR3 is TGCGCCAGCAGCTTGGACAGGCCTTATTATGGCTACACCTTC.

V and J are TRBV9 and TRBJ1-5; tentative D call: TRBD1 (6 bases). V lost 4 bases and J 4 bases, leaving 15 bases between the germline ends. The CDR3 loop spans 15 amino acids. Germline CDR1 reads SGDLS; CDR2 reads YYNGEE. For the CDR3, the DNA is TGTGCCAGCAGCACAGGGACGGCTGCTAATCAGCCCCAGCATTTT. It translates to CASSTGTAANQPQHF.

This clonotype was counted ten times or more. The rearrangement links TRBV11-2 to TRBJ2-3, with TRBD2 matching 8 bases. CDR1 is SGHAT and CDR2 is FQNNGV in the germline V gene. This CDR3 is 16 amino acids long. V lost 4 bases and J lost 0; bases outside the gene matches: 6. CDR3 sequence: CASSYGGAWSTDTQYF. The CDR3 region has the DNA TGTGCCAGCAGCTACGGGGGGGCTTGGAGCACAGATACGCAGTATTTT.

This chain uses TRBV14 with TRBJ2-7; 8 bases match TRBD1. J lost 2 bases, V lost 4 bases, and 10 bases had no gene match. Germline V gene data show CDR1 as SGHDN and CDR2 as FVKESK. CDR3 length: 16 amino acids. The chain's CDR3 is CASSPRTGTIAYEQYF. CDR3 DNA sequence: TGTGCCAGCAGCCCCCGGACAGGGACAATCGCCTACGAGCAGTACTTC.

This clonotype was detected ten times or more. The genes are TRBV5-6 and TRBJ2-5; the D is unclear. The germline CDR1 and CDR2 sequences are SGHDT and YYEEEE. The CDR3 has 12 residues. V dropped 6 bases and J dropped 1 base, with 7 bases sitting between them. CDR3 nucleotide sequence: TGTGCCAGCAATTCCCTCCAAGAGACCCAGTACTTC. It specifies CASNSLQETQYF.

This clonotype was seen many times. The CDR3 here is CASNLGGQEHYGYTF. CDR3 bases: TGTGCCAGCAACCTGGGTGGACAGGAGCACTATGGCTACACCTTC. The V and J genes are TRBV2 and TRBJ1-2; 7 nucleotides line up with TRBD1. Per the germline V gene, CDR1 is SNHLY and CDR2 is FYNNEI. This CDR3 spans 15 amino acids. V lost 7 bases, J lost 3 bases, and 11 bases stayed unmatched.

At least ten counts were recorded for this clonotype. The CDR3 sequence: CASSPTAGPDTQYF. The CDR3 DNA sequence: TGTGCCAGCAGCCCTACTGCGGGTCCAGATACGCAGTATTTT. The chain is built from TRBV12-3 or TRBV12-4 and TRBJ2-3; maybe TRBD2 (5 bases). The CDR3 runs 14 residues. The V end was cut by 6 bases, the J end by 4 bases, with 14 bases between.

V is TRBV4-3 and J is TRBJ1-1; D is uncertain. The germline CDR1 and CDR2 sequences are LGHNA and YSLEER. The CDR3 contains 15 residues. V lost 0 bases and J 5 bases, leaving 13 bases between the germline ends. CDR3 sequence (DNA): TGCGCCAGCAGCCAAGAAGTTCGGGGAGGGACTGAAGCTTTCTTT. Translation gives CASSQEVRGGTEAFF.

This clonotype has a count of ten or more. One junction end does not reproduce the germline sequence, and a read error may be involved. This chain connects TRBV4-1 to TRBJ2-3; D is unresolved. The V gene's germline CDR1 is MGHRA and CDR2 YSYEKL. This CDR3 has 12 amino acids. CDR3 loop: CASSQEGDTQYF. CDR3 coding DNA: TGTGCCAGCAGCCAAGAAGGAGATACGCAGTATTTT.

This clonotype was seen repeatedly, ten times or more. The chain recombines TRBV9 with TRBJ1-1; 7 nucleotides align to TRBD1. The V and J ends lost 1 base and 6 bases, in that order; junction bases with no gene match: 3. Germline loops: CDR1 SGDLS, CDR2 YYNGEE. The length of the CDR3 is 13 residues. This CDR3 reads CASSVNRGAEAFF. The CDR3 region has the DNA TGTGCCAGCAGCGTAAACAGGGGCGCTGAAGCTTTCTTT.